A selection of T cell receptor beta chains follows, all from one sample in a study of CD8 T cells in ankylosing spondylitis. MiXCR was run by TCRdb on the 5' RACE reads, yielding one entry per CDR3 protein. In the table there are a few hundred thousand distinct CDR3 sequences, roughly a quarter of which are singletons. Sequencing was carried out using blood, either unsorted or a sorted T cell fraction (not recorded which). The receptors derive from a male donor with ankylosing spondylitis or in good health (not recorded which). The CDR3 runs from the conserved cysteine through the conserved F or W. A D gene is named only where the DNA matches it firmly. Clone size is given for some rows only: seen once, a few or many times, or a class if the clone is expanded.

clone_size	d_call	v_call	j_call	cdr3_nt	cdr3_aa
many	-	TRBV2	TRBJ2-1	TGTGCCAGCAGGAAAGGGGGTCTCTCCTACAATGAGCAGTTCTTC	CASRKGGLSYNEQFF
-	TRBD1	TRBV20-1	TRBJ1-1	TGCAGTGCTGCACAAGGGACAGTGGAGACTGAAGCTTTCTTT	CSAAQGTVETEAFF
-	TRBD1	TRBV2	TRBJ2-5	TGTGCCAGCAGTGATGGCAGGGGGCTGGAGACCCAGTACTTC	CASSDGRGLETQYF
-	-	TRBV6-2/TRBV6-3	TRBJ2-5	TGTGCCAGCAGTTACGATCCAGCGAGAGGGACCCAGTACTTC	CASSYDPARGTQYF
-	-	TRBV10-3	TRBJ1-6	TGTGCCAGCAGCGGAGCGAGCTCCTATAATTCACCCCTCCACTTT	CASSGASSYNSPLHF
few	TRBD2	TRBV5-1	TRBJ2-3	TGCGCCAGCAGGACTGGCGGGGGAACAGATACGCAGTATTTT	CASRTGGGTDTQYF
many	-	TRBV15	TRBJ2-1	TGTGCCACCAGCAGAGTCGGGGAGCAGTTCTTC	CATSRVGEQFF
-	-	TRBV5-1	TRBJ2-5	TGCGCCAGCAGCTTGAGAGGGGTAGAGACCCAGTACTTC	CASSLRGVETQYF
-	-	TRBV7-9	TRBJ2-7	TGTGCCAGCAGCCCTGGACAGACTTCCTACGAGCAGTACTTC	CASSPGQTSYEQYF
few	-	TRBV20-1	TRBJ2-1	TGCAGTGGAGGGGCTCTCTCCTACAATGAGCAGTTCTTC	CSGGALSYNEQFF
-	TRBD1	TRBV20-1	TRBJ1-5	TGCAGTGCTAGAAGGGGGACAGGGGTTCAGCCCCAGCATTTT	CSARRGTGVQPQHF
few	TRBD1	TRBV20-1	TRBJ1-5	TGCAGTGCTAGAAACACCGGGACAGTCAATCAGCCCCAGCATTTT	CSARNTGTVNQPQHF
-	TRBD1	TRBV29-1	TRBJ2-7	TGCAGCGTTGTGAGACAGGGGGCCTACGAGCAGTACTTC	CSVVRQGAYEQYF
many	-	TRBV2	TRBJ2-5	TGTGCCAGCAAAATGACTGAAGAGACCCAGTACTTC	CASKMTEETQYF
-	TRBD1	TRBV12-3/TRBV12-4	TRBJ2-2	TGTGCCAGCAGTGGACAGGGAATAGGAGGCACCGGGGAGCTGTTTTTT	CASSGQGIGGTGELFF
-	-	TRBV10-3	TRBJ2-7	TGTGCCATCAGTGTAAGGGGGTCAGAGCAGTACTTC	CAISVRGSEQYF
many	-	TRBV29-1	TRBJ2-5	TGCAGCGTAGTTGGACTCCAAGAGACCCAGTACTTC	CSVVGLQETQYF
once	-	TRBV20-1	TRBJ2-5	TGCAGTGCTAGAGATCCCGGGGGCCCACAAGAGACCCAGTACTTC	CSARDPGGPQETQYF
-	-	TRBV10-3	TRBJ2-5	TGTGCCATCAGTTTTGATAAGTTGAAGACCCAGTACTTC	CAISFDKLKTQYF
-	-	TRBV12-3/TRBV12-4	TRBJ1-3	TGTGCCAGCAGTTTACGGGGGACTCCTGCTGGAAACACCATATATTTT	CASSLRGTPAGNTIYF
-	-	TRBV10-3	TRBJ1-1	TGTGCCATCAGTGAGTCGAAACAGAACACTGAAGCTTTCTTT	CAISESKQNTEAFF
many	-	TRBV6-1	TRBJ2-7	TGTGCCAGCAGTGAAGCGCTCGGCGCAGTCGAGCAGTACTTC	CASSEALGAVEQYF
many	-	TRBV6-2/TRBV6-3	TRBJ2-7	TGTGCCAGCAGCGCACAGGAGGGGGCAGGCCCCTACGAGCAGTACTTC	CASSAQEGAGPYEQYF
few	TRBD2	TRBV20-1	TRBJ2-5	TGCAGTGTCAGAGGAATAGCGGGGAAAGAGACCCAGTACTTC	CSVRGIAGKETQYF
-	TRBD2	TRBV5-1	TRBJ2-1	TGCGCCAGCAGCTTGACTAGCGGGGGCTACTACAATGAGCAGTTCTTC	CASSLTSGGYYNEQFF
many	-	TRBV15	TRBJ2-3	TGTGCCACCAGCAGAGATGTGCCGACAGATACGCAGTATTTT	CATSRDVPTDTQYF
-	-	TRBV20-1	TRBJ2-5	TGCAGTGCTAGAGATCCAAGGGGGGGGCAAGAGACCCAGTACTTC	CSARDPRGGQETQYF
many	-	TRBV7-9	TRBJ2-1	TGTGCCAGCAGCTTAGGACCGGGACGGTACAATGAGCAGTTCTTC	CASSLGPGRYNEQFF
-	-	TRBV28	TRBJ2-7	TGTGCCAGCAGTTTATGGGCGGAATCCTACGAGCAGTACTTC	CASSLWAESYEQYF
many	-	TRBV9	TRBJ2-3	TGTGCCAGCAGCGTAGGCCCCGGACACAAAGATACGCAGTATTTT	CASSVGPGHKDTQYF
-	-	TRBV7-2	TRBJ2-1	TGTGCCAGCAGCTTAGTTGGCCACGGGATGGGGGAGCAGTTCTTC	CASSLVGHGMGEQFF
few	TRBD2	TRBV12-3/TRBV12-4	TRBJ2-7	TGTGCCAGCAGTTTAAGGATCCCTAGCGGGGCCTACGAGCAGTACTTC	CASSLRIPSGAYEQYF